These 32 T cell receptor beta chains were all obtained from the same sample, sequenced in a study of glioma-infiltrating T cells. Amplification of TCR alpha and beta CDR3 regions from RNA used iRepertoire nested multiplex PCR. TCRdb passed the multiplex PCR reads through MiXCR, listing each CDR3 protein once. The table shows approximately 17,000 distinct CDR3 sequences, with 58% occurring only once. What was sequenced was glioma tissue, nonneoplastic brain tissue, or PBMCs (not recorded which). Source of these receptors: a human donor with low-grade glioma or glioblastoma, undergoing nonglioma brain surgery, or in good health (not recorded which).

This chain connects TRBV20-1 to TRBJ2-5; 10 bases agree with TRBD2. V lost 0 bases, J lost 4 bases, and 5 bases stayed unmatched. Germline V gives CDR1 DFQATT, CDR2 SNEGSKA (reference sequence). The CDR3 loop spans 15 amino acids. CDR3 nucleotides: TGCAGTGCTAGAGATCAACTAGCGGGAAGAGAGACCCAGTACTTC. This sequence encodes CSARDQLAGRETQYF.

Only a few counts were recorded for this clonotype. A much larger clone is a single base away; this may be a read error. J is TRBJ1-4 and V is TRBV20-1, with a possible D match to TRBD1 (5 bases). CDR3 size: 14 residues. Per germline, CDR1 DFQATT and CDR2 SNEGSKA (reference sequence). V dropped 4 bases and J dropped 8 bases, with 17 bases sitting between them. CDR3 sequence reads: CSAKDRGEGEKLFF. DNA for the CDR3: TGCAGTGCTAAAGATAGGGGAGAAGGAGAAAAACTGTTTTTT.

This chain uses TRBV4-1 with TRBJ2-1; weak D call: TRBD2 (6 bases). CDR1 and CDR2 from the germline V gene are MGHRA and YSYEKL. V was trimmed by 1 base and J by 4 bases, leaving 14 bases between them. The CDR3 contains 16 residues. The CDR3 spells CASSQGGGTLYNEQFF. DNA of the CDR3: TGCGCCAGCAGCCAAGGAGGCGGGACTTTATACAATGAGCAGTTCTTC.

This chain joins TRBV7-9 and TRBJ2-1; perhaps TRBD1 as D (11 bases). The CDR3 covers 20 residues. Trimming pared 5 bases from V and 7 bases from J, leaving 33 bases between. The germline CDR1 and CDR2 sequences are SEHNR and FQNEAQ (reference sequence). The CDR3 DNA sequence: TGTGCCAGCAGCACGCGGACAGGGGGCCCTACTAGCGGGATCAAAAATGAGCAGTTCTTC. Translation gives CASSTRTGGPTSGIKNEQFF.

With regard to this clonotype: The germline gene is not matched at one end of the junction; a read error may be the cause. The V gene is TRBV20-1, the J gene TRBJ1-1; 7 positions match TRBD1. The V gene's germline CDR1 is DFQATT and CDR2 SNEGSKA (reference sequence). The CDR3 covers 16 residues. The CDR3 DNA reads TGCAGTGCTAGAGTATTGAGGACAGGAGCTAACACTAAAGCTTTCTTT. It is translated as CSARVLRTGANTKAFF.

This clonotype was counted only a few times. Written as DNA, the CDR3 is TGCAGTGCCGCAGGGGGCTGGACTGAAGCTTTCTTT. Translation gives CSAAGGWTEAFF. The chain carries TRBV20-1 and TRBJ1-1; TRBD1 matches 8 bases. CDR3 length: 12 residues. Germline V gene sequence: CDR1 DFQATT, CDR2 SNEGSKA (reference sequence). V dropped 6 bases and J dropped 5; count of bases not matched to a gene: 5.

Notes on this clonotype: One end of the junction is discordant with germline, which a read error may explain. The rearrangement links TRBV6-1 to TRBJ2-5; 9 bases agree with TRBD2. The CDR3 runs to 15 residues. Looked up from germline, CDR1 is MNHNS and CDR2 is SASEGT. This CDR3 reads CATSETGTSTETQYF. The CDR3 bases are TGTGCCACCAGTGAGACCGGGACTAGCACGGAGACCCAGTACTTC.

As concerns this clonotype: One end of the junction varies from germline; a read error may be responsible. V and J are TRBV28 and TRBJ2-7; 7 nucleotides match TRBD1. Germline loops: CDR1 MDHEN, CDR2 SYDVKM. This CDR3 is 13 amino acids long. The CDR3 nucleotides are TGTGCCAGCAGTCGAGGGGGCGGGCACGAGCGGTACTTC. Amino acid sequence: CASSRGGGHERYF.

The genes are TRBV27 and TRBJ1-5; D perhaps matches TRBD1 (6 bases). Germline CDR1 MNHEY, CDR2 SMNVEV (reference sequence). The length of the CDR3 is 18 residues. Trimming removed 0 bases at V and 0 bases at J, with 15 bases between. CDR3 nucleotide sequence: TGTGCCAGCAGTTTATCGAGGACAGCTCAGGATAGCAATCAGCCCCAGCATTTT. Its translation is CASSLSRTAQDSNQPQHF.

This clonotype was counted between two and nine times. The chain combines TRBV29-1 with TRBJ1-2, with D possibly being TRBD1 (6 bases). CDR1 and CDR2 from the germline V gene are SQVTM and ANQGSEA. V lost 2 bases and J 5 bases, leaving 6 bases between the germline ends. This CDR3 has 11 residues. CDR3 in DNA: TGCAGCGTTGAAACAGGGTATGGCTACACCTTC. Translating it yields CSVETGYGYTF. Full variable domain (outside the CDR3, taken from reference TRBV29-1 and TRBJ1-2): SAVISQKPSRDICQRGTSLTIQCQVDSQVTMMFWYRQQPGQSLTLIATANQGSEATYESGFVIDKFPISRPNLTFSTLTVSNMSPEDSSIYLCSVETGYGYTFGSGTRLTVV.

The table lists this clonotype with many counts. The chain joins TRBV6-1 to TRBJ1-4; D is uncertain. V was clipped by 5 bases and J by 8 bases, with 12 bases between them. The germline V gene encodes CDR1 MNHNS and CDR2 SASEGT. The CDR3 loop spans 13 amino acids. CDR3 coding DNA: TGTGCCAGCAGTACCCGGGGTGCGGAAAAACTGTTTTTT. Protein sequence: CASSTRGAEKLFF.

This clonotype was found once. Here the CDR3 omits its conserved ending phenylalanine or tryptophan, so a read error is the likely source. The chain joins TRBV6-6 to TRBJ2-1, with a possible D match to TRBD1 (6 bases). V was shortened by 6 bases and J by 6 bases, with 12 bases between the two germline ends. The germline gives CDR1 MNHNY, CDR2 SVGAGI (reference sequence). The CDR3 has 13 residues. CDR3 nucleotides: TGTGCCAGCAGGGGGGCGCCTACCAATGAGCAGTTCCTC. Its protein product is CASRGAPTNEQFL.

In its sample, this clonotype was seen once. The CDR3 reads CASSLWVPGPSSYNEQFF. The CDR3 DNA sequence: TGTGCCAGCAGTTTATGGGTCCCGGGTCCTTCGTCCTACAATGAGCAGTTCTTC. This sequence joins TRBV27 and TRBJ2-1; D call uncertain. V was shortened by 1 base and J by 1 base, with 17 bases between the two germline ends. Looked up from germline, CDR1 is MNHEY and CDR2 is SMNVEV (reference sequence). CDR3 length: 18 residues.

A few counts support this clonotype. V and J are TRBV7-9 and TRBJ2-1, with D perhaps TRBD2 (6 bases). V dropped 1 base and J dropped 7 bases, with 11 bases sitting between them. Germline V gene data show CDR1 as SEHNR and CDR2 as FQNEAQ (reference sequence). The CDR3 consists of 14 residues. The CDR3: CASSLERRENEQFF. Here the CDR3 DNA reads TGTGCCAGCAGCTTAGAGCGGAGGGAAAATGAGCAGTTCTTC. The full variable domain, its missing parts supplied by reference TRBV7-9 and TRBJ2-1, is DTGVSQNPRHKITKRGQNVTFRCDPISEHNRLYWYRQTLGQGPEFLTYFQNEAQLEKSRLLSDRFSAERPKGSFSTLEIQRTEQGDSAMYLCASSLERRENEQFFGPGTRLTVL.

This clonotype was seen a few times. This chain connects TRBV6-1 to TRBJ1-1, with 8 bases that match TRBD1. CDR1 and CDR2 from the germline V gene are MNHNS and SASEGT. V trimming: 5 bases; J trimming: 5 bases; junction bases outside the gene matches: 7. The CDR3 runs 14 residues. CDR3 in amino acids: CASSRRQGYTEAFF. CDR3 DNA: TGTGCCAGCAGTCGAAGACAGGGGTATACTGAAGCTTTCTTT.

The chain employs TRBV6-4 and TRBJ2-3, with 9 positions matching TRBD2. Per germline, CDR1 MRHNA and CDR2 SNTAGT. This CDR3 has 15 amino acids. Trimming at V came to 4 bases and at J to 0 bases, leaving 2 bases not matched to a gene. The CDR3 DNA is TGTGCCAGCAGTGCGCGGGGGGGTAGCACAGATACGCAGTATTTT. This translates into CASSARGGSTDTQYF.

A single count supports this clonotype. The CDR3 region is CASSPLTGVYTEAFF. As DNA, the CDR3 is TGTGCCAGCAGTCCGCTGACAGGGGTGTACACTGAAGCTTTCTTT. The rearrangement joins TRBV6-6 to TRBJ1-1; 8 nucleotides line up with TRBD1. The CDR3 spans 15 residues. The V segment lost 5 bases and the J segment 3 bases; nucleotides outside the gene matches: 8. Germline CDR1 and CDR2: MNHNY and SVGAGI (reference sequence).

Concerning this clonotype itself: A read error may produce the germline difference seen at one junction end. J is TRBJ1-3 and V is TRBV29-1; no firm D call. The germline V gene encodes CDR1 SQVTM and CDR2 ANQGSEA. The CDR3 spans 12 residues. The CDR3 loop reads CSARFSGNTIYF. CDR3 nucleotide sequence: TGCAGCGCCCGATTCTCTGGTAACACCATATATTTT.

The chain employs TRBV20-1 and TRBJ1-1, with D possibly TRBD1 on 5 matching bases. The V gene's germline CDR1 is DFQATT and CDR2 SNEGSKA (reference sequence). The length of the CDR3 is 13 residues. Trimming cost V 5 bases and J 1 base, with 11 bases left between them. Here the CDR3 DNA reads TGCAGTGCTCCTTGGGGGGGGAACACTGAAGCTTTCTTT. Its translation: CSAPWGGNTEAFF.

The chain has TRBV12-3 or TRBV12-4 and TRBJ1-3; D unclear. This CDR3 contains 14 residues. The V end was cut by 5 bases, the J end by 0 bases, with 8 bases between. CDR3 sequence reads: CASSPLGSGNTIYF. The CDR3 nucleotides are TGTGCCAGCAGTCCCCTGGGCTCTGGAAACACCATATATTTT.

The chain recombines TRBV7-9 with TRBJ2-1, with TRBD2 matching 10 bases. The CDR3 consists of 15 residues. The J segment lost 4 bases and the V segment lost 8 bases, leaving 8 bases of the junction unmatched. CDR1 and CDR2 from the germline V gene are SEHNR and FQNEAQ (reference sequence). DNA of the CDR3: TGTGCCAGCCTAGGGTCTAGCGGGGGATACAATGAGCAGTTCTTC. It specifies CASLGSSGGYNEQFF.

The chain is built from TRBV11-3 and TRBJ2-7; D may be TRBD1 (5 bases). The CDR3 sequence is 12 residues long. The V end was cut by 0 bases, the J end by 7 bases, with 7 bases between. Germline V lookup: CDR1 SGHNT, CDR2 YENEEA. For the CDR3, the DNA is TGTGCCAGCAGCTTAGATCAGGGTGAGCAGTACTTC. This translates into CASSLDQGEQYF. Supplemented by reference TRBV11-3 and TRBJ2-7, the full variable domain reads EAGVVQSPRYKIIEKKQPVAFWCNPISGHNTLYWYLQNLGQGPELLIRYENEEAVDDSQLPKDRFSAERLKGVDSTLKIQPAELGDSAVYLCASSLDQGEQYFGPGTRLTVT.

The rearrangement links TRBV7-9 to TRBJ1-5; D unresolved. Trimming stripped 3 bases from V and 0 bases from J, with 9 bases between. CDR1 SEHNR and CDR2 FQNEAQ come from the germline V gene (reference sequence). The CDR3 spans 15 residues. The CDR3 DNA reads as TGTGCCAGCAGCTTGGTCCGGATTAGCAATCAGCCCCAGCATTTT. Its protein is CASSLVRISNQPQHF.

The J gene is TRBJ1-2, the V gene TRBV4-2; the match to TRBD1 covers 9 bases. The trim removed 6 bases at V and 7 bases at J, leaving 12 bases unmatched. The CDR3 consists of 15 residues. Per the germline V gene, CDR1 is LGHNA and CDR2 is YNFKEQ. CDR3: CASRPRDRADPGYTF. CDR3 nucleotide sequence: TGTGCCAGCAGACCAAGGGACAGGGCTGACCCTGGCTACACCTTC.

This clonotype occurred many times. The genes are TRBV20-1 and TRBJ1-2, with D possibly being TRBD1 (5 bases). Germline assignment: CDR1 DFQATT and CDR2 SNEGSKA (reference sequence). Trimming shortened V by 6 bases and J by 8 bases, and 16 bases separated the two germline ends. CDR3 length equals 12 residues. CDR3 in DNA: TGCAGTGCCACCGGGACCACGGGGGGCTACACCTTC. Protein sequence: CSATGTTGGYTF.

This clonotype was detected a few times. This chain connects TRBV20-1 to TRBJ2-1; the match to TRBD1 covers 7 bases. V was pared by 1 base and J by 7 bases, with 4 bases of the junction left unmatched. The CDR3 consists of 13 residues. Germline-derived CDR1 and CDR2 are DFQATT and SNEGSKA (reference sequence). DNA of the CDR3: TGCAGTGCTAGAGTAAGGACAGGTAATGAGCAGTTCTTC. Translating gives CSARVRTGNEQFF.

This clonotype was observed a few times. V gene TRBV9 combines with J gene TRBJ1-2; D uncertain. There are 14 residues in the CDR3. From germline, CDR1 is SGDLS and CDR2 YYNGEE. Trimming cost V 0 bases and J 7 bases, with 13 bases left between them. This chain's CDR3 is CASSVAGFGSGYTF. DNA for the CDR3: TGTGCCAGCAGCGTAGCGGGCTTTGGTTCTGGCTACACCTTC.

The table lists this clonotype with a few counts. This chain uses TRBV19 with TRBJ2-3, with 7 positions matching TRBD1. Trimming cost V 6 bases and J 3 bases; bases outside gene matches: 9. The CDR3 contains 15 residues. Germline CDR1 is LNHDA and CDR2 is SQIVND (reference sequence). This CDR3 reads CASSPTGVFTDTQYF. CDR3 in DNA: TGTGCCAGTAGCCCTACAGGGGTATTTACAGATACGCAGTATTTT.

The rearrangement links TRBV6-4 to TRBJ1-5; D ambiguous. The CDR3 covers 13 residues. V was clipped by 6 bases and J by 2 bases, with 8 bases between them. Germline V lookup: CDR1 MRHNA, CDR2 SNTAGT. The CDR3 reads CASSRDGNQPQHF. CDR3 DNA: TGTGCCAGCAGCAGAGACGGCAATCAGCCCCAGCATTTT.

The rearrangement uses TRBV19 and TRBJ2-3; D is possibly TRBD1 or TRBD2 (5 bases each). CDR3 size: 16 residues. Looked up from germline, CDR1 is LNHDA and CDR2 is SQIVND (reference sequence). Deletions cut 5 bases from V and 5 bases from J, with 20 bases between. The CDR3 DNA reads as TGTGCCAGTAGTCCGCCCTCCGGGACCAGAGGAGATACGCAGTATTTT. This encodes CASSPPSGTRGDTQYF.

This chain joins TRBV28 and TRBJ1-5; D is undetermined. Germline CDR1 reads MDHEN; CDR2 reads SYDVKM. The ends were cut back, 5 bases at V and 1 base at J, with 15 bases in the middle. The CDR3 covers 16 residues. Here the CDR3 DNA reads TGTGCCAGCAGTCTCCCAGGAGGGAGCAGCAATCAGCCCCAGCATTTT. This codes for CASSLPGGSSNQPQHF.

This CDR3 is CASSQVLAGDTQYF. The DNA for the CDR3 is TGCGCCAGCAGCCAAGTGCTAGCGGGAGATACGCAGTATTTT. The V gene is TRBV4-1, the J gene TRBJ2-3, with 8 bases fitting TRBD2. Germline assignment: CDR1 MGHRA and CDR2 YSYEKL. V lost 1 base, J lost 5 bases, and 2 bases stayed unmatched. CDR3 length equals 14 residues.